What follows is one T cell receptor beta chain and its context. These data belong to a study of CD8 T cells in Susac syndrome. Random hexamers were used to reverse transcribe an amount of about 0.45 to 1 ug RNA. One entry per CDR3 protein, called by TCRdb with MiXCR from the immunoSEQ multiplex PCR reads. The sample has about 73,000 distinct CDR3 sequences, about 95% seen once; the top ten hold 0.35% to 0.4%. V lost 6 bases, J lost 6 bases, and 18 bases lay in between. CDR3 length: 14 residues. Per the germline V gene, CDR1 is ENHRY and CDR2 is SYGVKD. Sequencing input: CD8+ T cells from PBMCs. The sequence came from a human donor with multiple sclerosis. This sequence joins TRBV10-3 and TRBJ2-7, with D perhaps being TRBD1 or TRBD2 (5 bases each). Here the CDR3 DNA reads TGTGCCATCAGCGGGGACCAGGAGGTTGGCGAGCAGTACTTC. It codes for CAISGDQEVGEQYF.